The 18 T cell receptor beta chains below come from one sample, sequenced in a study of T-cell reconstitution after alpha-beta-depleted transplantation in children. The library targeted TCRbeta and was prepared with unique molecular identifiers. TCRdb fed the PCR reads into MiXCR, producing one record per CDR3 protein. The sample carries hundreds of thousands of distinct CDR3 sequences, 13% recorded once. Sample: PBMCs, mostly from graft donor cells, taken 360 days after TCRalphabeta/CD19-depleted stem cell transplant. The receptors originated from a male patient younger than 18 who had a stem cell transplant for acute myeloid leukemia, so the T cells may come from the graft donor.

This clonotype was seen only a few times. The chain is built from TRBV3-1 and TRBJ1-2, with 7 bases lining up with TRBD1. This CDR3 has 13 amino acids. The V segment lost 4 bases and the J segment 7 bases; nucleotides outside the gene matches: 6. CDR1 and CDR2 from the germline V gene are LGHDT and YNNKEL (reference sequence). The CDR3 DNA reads TGTGCCAGCAGCCTCGCGAAGGGGGCTGGCTACACCTTC. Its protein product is CASSLAKGAGYTF. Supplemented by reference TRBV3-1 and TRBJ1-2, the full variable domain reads DTAVSQTPKYLVTQMGNDKSIKCEQNLGHDTMYWYKQDSKKFLKIMFSYNNKELIINETVPNRFSPKSPDKAHLNLHINSLELGDSAVYFCASSLAKGAGYTFGSGTRLTVV.

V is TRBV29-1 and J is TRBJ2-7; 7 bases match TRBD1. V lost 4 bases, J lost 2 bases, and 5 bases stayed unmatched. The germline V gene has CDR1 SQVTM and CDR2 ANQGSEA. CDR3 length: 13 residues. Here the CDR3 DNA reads TGCAGCGTTGTACGACAGGGCACCTACGAGCAGTACTTC. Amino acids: CSVVRQGTYEQYF.

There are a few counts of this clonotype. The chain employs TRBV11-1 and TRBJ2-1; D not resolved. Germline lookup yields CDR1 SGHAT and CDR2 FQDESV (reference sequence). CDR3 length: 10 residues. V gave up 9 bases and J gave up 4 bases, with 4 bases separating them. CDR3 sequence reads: CARPYNEQFF. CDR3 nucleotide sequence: TGTGCCAGACCATACAATGAGCAGTTCTTC.

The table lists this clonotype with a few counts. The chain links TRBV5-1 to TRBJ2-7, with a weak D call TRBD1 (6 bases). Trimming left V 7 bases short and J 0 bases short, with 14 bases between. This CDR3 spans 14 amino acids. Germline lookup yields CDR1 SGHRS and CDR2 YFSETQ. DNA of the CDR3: TGCGCCAGCCGTACCGGGACACTCTCCTACGAGCAGTACTTC. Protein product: CASRTGTLSYEQYF.

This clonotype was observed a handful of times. The chain's CDR3 is CASTRGSGPEFF. The CDR3 DNA is TGTGCCAGTACCAGGGGTAGCGGTCCGGAGTTCTTC. J is TRBJ2-1 and V is TRBV19, with D perhaps assigned TRBD1 or TRBD2 (6 bases each). In germline, CDR1 is LNHDA, CDR2 SQIVND (reference sequence). The CDR3 sequence is 12 residues long. V shed 7 bases and J shed 14 bases, with 18 bases lying between them.

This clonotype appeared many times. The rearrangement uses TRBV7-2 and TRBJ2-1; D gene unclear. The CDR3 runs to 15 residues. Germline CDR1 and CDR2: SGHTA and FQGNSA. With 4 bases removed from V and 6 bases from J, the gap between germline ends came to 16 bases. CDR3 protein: CASSSGLTRFNEQFF. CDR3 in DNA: TGTGCCAGCAGCTCAGGCCTCACCAGATTCAATGAGCAGTTCTTC.

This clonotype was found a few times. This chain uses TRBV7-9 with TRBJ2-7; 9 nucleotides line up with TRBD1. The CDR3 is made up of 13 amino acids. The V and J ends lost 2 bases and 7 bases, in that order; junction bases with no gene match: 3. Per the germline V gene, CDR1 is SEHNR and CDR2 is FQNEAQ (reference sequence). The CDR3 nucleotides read TGTGCCAGCAGCTTAAGGACAGGGGAGGAGCAGTACTTC. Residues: CASSLRTGEEQYF.

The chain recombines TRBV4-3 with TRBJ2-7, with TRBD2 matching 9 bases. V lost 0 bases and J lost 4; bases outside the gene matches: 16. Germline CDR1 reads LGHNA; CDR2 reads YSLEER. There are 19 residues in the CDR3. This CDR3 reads CASSQDGGRAAPPLYEQYF. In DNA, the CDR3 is TGCGCCAGCAGCCAAGACGGCGGGAGGGCAGCCCCCCCTCTTTACGAGCAGTACTTC.

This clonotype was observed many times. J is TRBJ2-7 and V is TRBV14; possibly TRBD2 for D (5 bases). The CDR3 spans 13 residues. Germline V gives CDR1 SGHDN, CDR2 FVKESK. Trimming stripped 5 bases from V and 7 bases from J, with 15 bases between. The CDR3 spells CASSFGRTGEQYF. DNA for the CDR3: TGTGCCAGCAGCTTCGGCCGAACGGGAGAGCAGTACTTC.

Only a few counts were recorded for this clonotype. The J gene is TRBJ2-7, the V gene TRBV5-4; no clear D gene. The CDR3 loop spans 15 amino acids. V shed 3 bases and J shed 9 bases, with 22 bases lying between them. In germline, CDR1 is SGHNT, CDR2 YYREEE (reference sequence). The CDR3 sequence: CASSSHPADPTWQYF. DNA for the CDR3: TGTGCCAGCAGCTCCCACCCGGCGGACCCTACCTGGCAGTACTTC.

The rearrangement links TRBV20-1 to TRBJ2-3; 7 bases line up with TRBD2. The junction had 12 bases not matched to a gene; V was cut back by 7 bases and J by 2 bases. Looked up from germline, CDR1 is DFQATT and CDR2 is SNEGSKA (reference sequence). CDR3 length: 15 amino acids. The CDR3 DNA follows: TGCAGTGTTCCGGGGCCTAGCGGATACACAGATACGCAGTATTTT. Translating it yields CSVPGPSGYTDTQYF.

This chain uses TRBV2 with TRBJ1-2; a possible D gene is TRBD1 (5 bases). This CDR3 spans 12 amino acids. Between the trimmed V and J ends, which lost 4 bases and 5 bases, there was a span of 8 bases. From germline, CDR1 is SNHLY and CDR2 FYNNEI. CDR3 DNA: TGTGCCAGCAGTGGACAGACGTATGGCTACACCTTC. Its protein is CASSGQTYGYTF. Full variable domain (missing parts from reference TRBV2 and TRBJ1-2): EPEVTQTPSHQVTQMGQEVILRCVPISNHLYFYWYRQILGQKVEFLVSFYNNEISEKSEIFDDQFSVERPDGSNFTLKIRSTKLEDSAMYFCASSGQTYGYTFGSGTRLTVV.

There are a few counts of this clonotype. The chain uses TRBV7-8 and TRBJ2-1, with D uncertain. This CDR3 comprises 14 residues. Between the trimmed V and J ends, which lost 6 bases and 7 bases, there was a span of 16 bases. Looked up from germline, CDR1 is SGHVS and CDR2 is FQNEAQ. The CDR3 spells CASRPWADTNEQFF. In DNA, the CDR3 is TGTGCCAGCAGACCCTGGGCAGACACGAATGAGCAGTTCTTC.

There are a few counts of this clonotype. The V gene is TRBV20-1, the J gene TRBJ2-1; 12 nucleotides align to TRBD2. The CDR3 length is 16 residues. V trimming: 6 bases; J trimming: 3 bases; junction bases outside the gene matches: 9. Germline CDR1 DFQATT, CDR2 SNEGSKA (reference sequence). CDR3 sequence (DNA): TGCAGTGCCCAGGGTGGGACTAGCGGGTTCTACAATGAGCAGTTCTTC. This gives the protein CSAQGGTSGFYNEQFF.

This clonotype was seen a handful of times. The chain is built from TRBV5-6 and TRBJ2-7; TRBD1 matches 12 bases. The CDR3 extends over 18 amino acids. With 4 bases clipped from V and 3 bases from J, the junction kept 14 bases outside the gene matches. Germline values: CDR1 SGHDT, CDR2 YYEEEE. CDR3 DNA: TGTGCCAGCAGCACCGGGACAGGGGGCCGGCTAGCGGACTACGAGCAGTACTTC. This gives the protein CASSTGTGGRLADYEQYF.

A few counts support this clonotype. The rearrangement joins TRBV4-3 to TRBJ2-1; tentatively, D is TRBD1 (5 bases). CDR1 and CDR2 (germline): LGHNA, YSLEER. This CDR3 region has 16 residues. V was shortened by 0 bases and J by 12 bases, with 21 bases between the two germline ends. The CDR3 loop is CASSQDRTPRGWAQFF. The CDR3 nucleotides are TGCGCCAGCAGCCAAGACCGCACCCCTAGGGGATGGGCGCAGTTCTTC.

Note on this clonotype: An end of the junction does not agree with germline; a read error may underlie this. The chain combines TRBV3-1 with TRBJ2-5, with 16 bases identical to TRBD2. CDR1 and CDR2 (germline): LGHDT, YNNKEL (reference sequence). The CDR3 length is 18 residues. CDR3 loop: CTSSPSGLAGGSQETQYF. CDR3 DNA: TGTACCAGCAGTCCCTCGGGACTAGCGGGAGGGAGCCAAGAGACCCAGTACTTC.

The chain's CDR3 is CSATTSPPDTGELFF. As DNA, the CDR3 is TGCAGTGCCACGACTAGCCCCCCGGACACCGGGGAGCTGTTTTTT. The gene calls are TRBV20-1 and TRBJ2-2; 7 bases are a match to TRBD2. This CDR3 is built from 15 residues. Germline V lookup: CDR1 DFQATT, CDR2 SNEGSKA (reference sequence). J was trimmed by 3 bases and V by 6 bases; bases with no gene match: 10.